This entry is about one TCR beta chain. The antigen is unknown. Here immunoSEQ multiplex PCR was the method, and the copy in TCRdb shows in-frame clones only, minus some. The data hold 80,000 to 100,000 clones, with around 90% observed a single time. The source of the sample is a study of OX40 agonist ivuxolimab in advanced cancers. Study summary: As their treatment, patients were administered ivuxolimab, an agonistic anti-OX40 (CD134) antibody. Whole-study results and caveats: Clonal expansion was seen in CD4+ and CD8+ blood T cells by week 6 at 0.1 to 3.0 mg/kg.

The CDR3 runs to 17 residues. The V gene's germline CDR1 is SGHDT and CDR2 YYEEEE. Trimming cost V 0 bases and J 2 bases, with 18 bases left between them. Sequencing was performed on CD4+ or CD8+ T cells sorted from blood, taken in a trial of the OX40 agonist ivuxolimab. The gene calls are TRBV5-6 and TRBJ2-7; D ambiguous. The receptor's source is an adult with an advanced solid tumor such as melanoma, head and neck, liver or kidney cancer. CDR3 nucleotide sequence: TGTGCCAGCAGCTTGGGTGGAACTGGGGATACAACCTACGAGCAGTACTTC. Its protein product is CASSLGGTGDTTYEQYF.